One sample yielded the 16 T cell receptor beta chains listed below, sequenced in a study of T cell changes during pregnancy in multiple sclerosis. Here immunoSEQ multiplex PCR was the method, and the copy in TCRdb shows in-frame clones only, minus some. The table includes some 64,000 clones, about 92% detected once. This specimen consisted of peripheral blood, obtained in the first trimester of pregnancy. The receptor set was obtained from a female donor with multiple sclerosis, enrolled in a pregnancy study.

The chain joins TRBV5-1 to TRBJ1-3; unclear D gene. Germline lookup yields CDR1 SGHRS and CDR2 YFSETQ. This CDR3 is built from 15 residues. V was shortened by 0 bases and J by 0 bases, with 7 bases between the two germline ends. The CDR3 loop is CASSLVGGSGNTIYF. In nucleotides, the CDR3 is TGCGCCAGCAGCTTGGTCGGAGGCTCTGGAAACACCATATATTTT.

The genes are TRBV6-5 and TRBJ2-1; a weak D match, TRBD2 (6 bases). Deletions cut 6 bases from V and 8 bases from J, with 20 bases between. CDR1 is MNHEY and CDR2 is SVGAGI in the germline V gene. This CDR3 has 15 amino acids. CDR3 bases: TGTGCCAGCAGCCCAGCGACTAGTGGGTATCATGAGCAGTTCTTC. Encoded protein: CASSPATSGYHEQFF.

V and J are TRBV28 and TRBJ1-5, with unresolved D. Germline CDR1 MDHEN, CDR2 SYDVKM. The CDR3 sequence is 14 residues long. Deletions cut 5 bases from V and 1 base from J, with 9 bases between. As DNA, the CDR3 is TGTGCCAGCAGTCCGCCAGTGAGCAATCAGCCCCAGCATTTT. Protein: CASSPPVSNQPQHF.

The gene calls are TRBV18 and TRBJ2-3; 9 positions match TRBD1. This CDR3 contains 14 residues. Unmatched junction bases numbered 0, after V lost 4 bases and J lost 1 base. CDR1 KGHSH and CDR2 LQKENI come from the germline V gene. The CDR3: CASSRDRGTDTQYF. Written as DNA, the CDR3 is TGTGCCAGCTCACGGGACAGGGGCACAGATACGCAGTATTTT.

The chain employs TRBV11-3 and TRBJ2-3, with 7 nucleotides matching TRBD1. This CDR3 region has 15 residues. With V trimmed by 2 bases and J by 2 bases, 4 bases remained unmatched. Germline V gene sequence: CDR1 SGHNT, CDR2 YENEEA. This CDR3 reads CASSLLGQNTDTQYF. The CDR3, as DNA: TGTGCCAGCAGCTTACTGGGACAGAACACAGATACGCAGTATTTT.

The chain is built from TRBV5-4 and TRBJ2-5; tentative D call: TRBD2 (5 bases). Germline V gene lookup returns CDR1 SGHNT and CDR2 YYREEE (reference sequence). V was cut by 5 bases and J by 5 bases, with 16 bases left in between. The CDR3 sequence is 14 residues long. The CDR3 sequence is CASRKPGRGETQYF. The DNA for the CDR3 is TGTGCCAGCAGGAAGCCGGGCCGCGGGGAGACCCAGTACTTC.

The V call is TRBV9, the J call TRBJ2-3; D uncertain. Germline V lookup: CDR1 SGDLS, CDR2 YYNGEE. Trimming removed 0 bases at V and 4 bases at J, with 15 bases between. This CDR3 has 16 residues. CDR3 loop: CASSVDDSPAPDTQYF. Here the CDR3 DNA reads TGTGCCAGCAGCGTAGATGATAGCCCTGCCCCAGATACGCAGTATTTT.

V usage is TRBV7-3 and J usage is TRBJ2-2; 8 bases are shared with TRBD2. The length of the CDR3 is 15 residues. Germline V lookup: CDR1 SGHTA, CDR2 FQGTGA. V was pared by 2 bases and J by 3 bases, with 2 bases of the junction left unmatched. CDR3 amino acids: CASSLLAGDTGELFF. Here the CDR3 DNA reads TGTGCCAGCAGCTTACTAGCGGGCGACACCGGGGAGCTGTTTTTT.

About this clone: The germline gene is not matched at one end of the junction; a read error may be the cause. The rearrangement joins TRBV7-7 to TRBJ2-3, with TRBD2 identical over 15 bases. The germline V gene has CDR1 SSHAT and CDR2 FNYEAQ (reference sequence). This CDR3 has 18 amino acids. This CDR3 is CASSLGLAGGPPTDTQYF. The CDR3 nucleotides are TGTGCTAGCAGCTTGGGACTAGCGGGGGGTCCCCCCACAGATACGCAGTATTTT.

The V gene is TRBV6-1, the J gene TRBJ2-1; tentatively, D is TRBD2 (5 bases). This CDR3 has 15 residues. Germline CDR1 reads MNHNS; CDR2 reads SASEGT. The V end was cut by 0 bases, the J end by 4 bases, with 10 bases between. CDR3 in DNA: TGTGCCAGCAGTGAAGCGGGAGAAGGTTACAATGAGCAGTTCTTC. Residues: CASSEAGEGYNEQFF.

The chain couples TRBV11-2 to TRBJ2-1; 10 bases match TRBD2. Germline CDR1 reads SGHAT; CDR2 reads FQNNGV. V shed 0 bases, J shed 5 bases, and the junction held 10 bases outside the gene matches. The CDR3 sequence is 18 residues long. The chain's CDR3 is CASSLDPLPAGGHNEQFF. For the CDR3, the DNA is TGTGCCAGCAGCTTAGATCCTCTACCAGCGGGAGGGCACAATGAGCAGTTCTTC.

This chain links TRBV4-3 with TRBJ1-2; D uncertain. Germline V CDR1 and CDR2: LGHNA, YSLEER. CDR3 length equals 11 residues. Trimming stripped 6 bases from V and 8 bases from J, with 10 bases between. The CDR3 region has the DNA TGCGCCAGCAGGGGTGGAGAGGGCTACACCTTC. Residues: CASRGGEGYTF.

V usage is TRBV28 and J usage is TRBJ2-1, with 12 bases aligning to TRBD2. Germline V CDR1 and CDR2: MDHEN, SYDVKM. The CDR3 is 16 residues long. V lost 3 bases, J lost 5 bases, and 5 bases stayed unmatched. The CDR3 sequence is CASSFRRLAGDNEQFF. CDR3 sequence (DNA): TGTGCCAGCAGTTTCCGGAGACTAGCGGGAGACAATGAGCAGTTCTTC. The full variable domain, its missing parts supplied by reference TRBV28 and TRBJ2-1, is DVKVTQSSRYLVKRTGEKVFLECVQDMDHENMFWYRQDPGLGLRLIYFSYDVKMKEKGDIPEGYSVSREKKERFSLILESASTNQTSMYLCASSFRRLAGDNEQFFGPGTRLTVL.

The chain recombines TRBV28 with TRBJ1-5; D is unresolved. V lost 6 bases and J lost 4, with 10 bases in between. The CDR3 totals 13 residues. Germline V gene sequence: CDR1 MDHEN, CDR2 SYDVKM. The CDR3 sequence is CASSWEVNQPQHF. CDR3 in DNA: TGTGCCAGCAGCTGGGAGGTAAATCAGCCCCAGCATTTT.

V and J are TRBV5-6 and TRBJ2-5; a possible D gene is TRBD2 (6 bases). This CDR3 region has 15 residues. Germline V gene sequence: CDR1 SGHDT, CDR2 YYEEEE. V dropped 0 bases and J dropped 4 bases, with 13 bases sitting between them. CDR3 sequence (DNA): TGTGCCAGCAGCTTGGGACTAGTAGGGATAGAGACCCAGTACTTC. Protein product: CASSLGLVGIETQYF.

This clone was picked up one time. The V gene is TRBV28, the J gene TRBJ2-6; unclear D gene. The CDR3 consists of 15 residues. Trimming cost V 1 base and J 0 bases, with 4 bases left between them. CDR1 MDHEN and CDR2 SYDVKM come from the germline V gene. CDR3 sequence (DNA): TGTGCCAGCAGTTTATTCGGCTCTGGGGCCAACGTCCTGACTTTC. Translated: CASSLFGSGANVLTF.